This T cell receptor beta chain is from a study of T cells after yellow fever vaccination. Study-level results: High-abundance clonotypes from the bulk population could contaminate FACS-sorted repertoires. Across the CD4 and CD8 compartments, a small share of clonotypes was present in both.

Of note for this clonotype: The antigen is not known.

A 5'RACE template-switching step, the method used to make TCR cDNA, added a universal primer site and UMIs. TCRdb fed the 5' RACE reads into MiXCR, producing one record per CDR3 protein. The repertoire holds 620,000 or so distinct CDR3 sequences, roughly 17% seen once, with 15% to 20% in the top ten. The TCR sequence derives from a man younger than 30 who received the YFV17D yellow fever vaccine. This specimen consisted of PBMCs, obtained less than 6 days after the first yellow fever vaccination.

The CDR3 reads CASSEMRGAVVNTQYF. The CDR3 coding sequence is TGTGCCAGCAGTGAAATGCGGGGGGCCGTAGTAAATACGCAGTATTTT. V is TRBV2 and J is TRBJ2-3; 8 bases agree with TRBD2. This CDR3 region has 16 residues. Per the germline V gene, CDR1 is SNHLY and CDR2 is FYNNEI. V was clipped by 2 bases and J by 7 bases; unmatched bases: 11.